This TCR beta chain was retrieved from a study of T cell repertoires in cytomegalovirus infection. Background on the study: Shared public TCR beta signatures pointed to both CMV infection and a matching HLA type. Broader study findings: The ex vivo response was dominated by HLA-C-restricted CMV-specific TCR beta clonotypes. The study identified carriers of CMV plus the relevant HLA from cumulative public TCR beta family frequency.

Turning to this clonotype: What it binds is not known.

TCRdb re-analysed the reads in MiXCR, keeping a single row per CDR3 protein. The sample carries approximately 700,000 distinct CDR3 sequences, roughly 36% recorded once. The germline CDR1 and CDR2 sequences are MNHEY and SVGAGI. The CDR3 covers 16 residues. The junction had 5 bases not matched to a gene; V was cut back by 2 bases and J by 2 bases. The receptor was isolated from a human donor in good health (CMV status not recorded). Some clones in this sample may be carry-over from other donors' samples. This sequence joins TRBV6-5 and TRBJ2-7; 11 bases match TRBD2. Specimen: PBMCs. The CDR3 DNA sequence: TGTGCCAGCAGTTACACTAGCGGGAGAACTACCTACGAGCAGTACTTC. The encoded protein is CASSYTSGRTTYEQYF.